The entry below describes one TCR beta chain. The record originates from a study of blood T cell repertoires in COVID-19. At the level of the study: From the United States, Italy and Spain came samples of acute and convalescent COVID-19. From T cells, B-cell-depleted T cells, or PBMCs came the material, which was cDNA or gDNA.

The germline V and J ends were trimmed by 2 bases and 2 bases, with 10 bases remaining between them. The CDR3 totals 14 residues. The germline V gene encodes CDR1 MDHEN and CDR2 SYDVKM. Per the study methods: Counts of nucleated cells, estimated from reference gene primer amplification, were obtained. Assay used: immunoSEQ multiplex PCR; TCRdb lists only in-frame clones, some missing. V and J calls and clone size come straight from that table; D and trimming were deduced from the DNA. The sample has under 300,000 clones, about 88% seen once. The TCR comes from a woman aged 35 to 49 who had recovered from COVID-19. The rearrangement uses TRBV28 and TRBJ2-7, with a possible D match to TRBD1 (6 bases). The sample consisted of peripheral blood. The CDR3 sequence is CASSLTGRPYEQYF. The CDR3 DNA follows: TGTGCCAGCAGTTTAACAGGGCGACCCTACGAGCAGTACTTC.